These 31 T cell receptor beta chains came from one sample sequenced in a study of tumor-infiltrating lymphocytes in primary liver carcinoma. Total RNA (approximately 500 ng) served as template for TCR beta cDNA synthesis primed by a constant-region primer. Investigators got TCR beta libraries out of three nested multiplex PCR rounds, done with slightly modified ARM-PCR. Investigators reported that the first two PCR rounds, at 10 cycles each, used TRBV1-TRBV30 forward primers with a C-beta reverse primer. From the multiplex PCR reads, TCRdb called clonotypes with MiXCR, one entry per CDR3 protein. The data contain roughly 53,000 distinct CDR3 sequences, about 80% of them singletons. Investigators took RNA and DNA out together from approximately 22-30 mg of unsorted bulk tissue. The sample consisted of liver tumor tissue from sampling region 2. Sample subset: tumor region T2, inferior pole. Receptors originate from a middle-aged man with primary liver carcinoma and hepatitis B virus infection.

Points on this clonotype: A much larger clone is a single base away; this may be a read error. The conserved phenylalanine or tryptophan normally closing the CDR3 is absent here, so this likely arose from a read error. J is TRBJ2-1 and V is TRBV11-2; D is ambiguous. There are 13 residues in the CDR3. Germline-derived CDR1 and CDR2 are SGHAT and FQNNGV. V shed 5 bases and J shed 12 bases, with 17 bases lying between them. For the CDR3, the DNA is TGTGCCAGCAGCCCGATGATTGAGGCCTCGCAGTTCTAC. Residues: CASSPMIEASQFY.

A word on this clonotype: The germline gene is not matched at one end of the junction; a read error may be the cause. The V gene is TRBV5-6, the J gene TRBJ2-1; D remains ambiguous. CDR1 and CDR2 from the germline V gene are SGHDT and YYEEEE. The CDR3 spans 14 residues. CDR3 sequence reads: CASRFWAVGNEQFF. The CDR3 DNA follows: TGTGCAAGCAGATTCTGGGCGGTGGGCAATGAGCAGTTCTTC.

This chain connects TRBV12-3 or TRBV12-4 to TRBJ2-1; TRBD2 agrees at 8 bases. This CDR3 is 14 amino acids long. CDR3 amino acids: CFNSLGAGGDGQFF. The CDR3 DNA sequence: TGTTTCAACAGTTTAGGGGCGGGGGGCGATGGGCAGTTCTTC.

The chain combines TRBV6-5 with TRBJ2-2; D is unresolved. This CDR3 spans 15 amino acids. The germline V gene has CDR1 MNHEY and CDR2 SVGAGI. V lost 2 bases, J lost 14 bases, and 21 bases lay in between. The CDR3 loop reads CASSYTVDGTGELFF. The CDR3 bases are TGTGCCAGCAGTTACACAGTGGACGGCACCGGAGAACTGTTTTTT.

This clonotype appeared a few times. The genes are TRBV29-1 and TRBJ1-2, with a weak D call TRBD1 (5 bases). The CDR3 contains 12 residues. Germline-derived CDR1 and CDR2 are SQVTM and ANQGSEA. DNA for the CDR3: TGCAATGTTGCCCAGACAGTAGATGGCTACACCTTC. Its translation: CNVAQTVDGYTF.

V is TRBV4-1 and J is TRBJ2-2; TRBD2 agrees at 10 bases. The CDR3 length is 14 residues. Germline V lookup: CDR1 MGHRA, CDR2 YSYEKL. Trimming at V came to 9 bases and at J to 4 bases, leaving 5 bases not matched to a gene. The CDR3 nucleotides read TGCGCCAGTCTAGCGGGAGATGTCACCGGGGAGCTGTTTTTT. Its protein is CASLAGDVTGELFF.

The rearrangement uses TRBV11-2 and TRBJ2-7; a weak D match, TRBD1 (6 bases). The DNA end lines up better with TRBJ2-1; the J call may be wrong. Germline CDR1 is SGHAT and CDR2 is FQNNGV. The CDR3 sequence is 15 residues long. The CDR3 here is CASSLIDRNGYEQFF. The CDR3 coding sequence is TGTGCCAGCAGCCTCATCGACAGGAATGGCTACGAGCAGTTCTTC.

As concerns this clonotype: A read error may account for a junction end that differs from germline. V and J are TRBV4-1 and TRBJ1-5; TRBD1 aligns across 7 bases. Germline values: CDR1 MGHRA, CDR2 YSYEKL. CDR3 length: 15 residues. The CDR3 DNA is TGCGACAGCAGCCGAGCGCAGGGGGACAATCAGCCCCAGCATTTT. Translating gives CDSSRAQGDNQPQHF.

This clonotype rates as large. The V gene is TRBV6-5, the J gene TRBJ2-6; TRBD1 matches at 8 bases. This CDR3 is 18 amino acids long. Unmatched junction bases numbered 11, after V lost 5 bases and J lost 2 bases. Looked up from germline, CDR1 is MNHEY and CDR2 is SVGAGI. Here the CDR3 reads CASSLWTGMKAGANVLTF. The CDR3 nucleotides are TGTGCCAGCAGTCTTTGGACAGGGATGAAAGCTGGGGCCAACGTCCTGACTTTC.

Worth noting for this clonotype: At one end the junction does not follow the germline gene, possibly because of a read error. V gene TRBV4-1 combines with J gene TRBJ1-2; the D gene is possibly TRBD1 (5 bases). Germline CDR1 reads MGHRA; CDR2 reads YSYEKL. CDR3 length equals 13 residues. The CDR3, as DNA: TGCGCCAGCAGAGAGACAGCTAACTATGGTTACGCCTTC. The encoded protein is CASRETANYGYAF.

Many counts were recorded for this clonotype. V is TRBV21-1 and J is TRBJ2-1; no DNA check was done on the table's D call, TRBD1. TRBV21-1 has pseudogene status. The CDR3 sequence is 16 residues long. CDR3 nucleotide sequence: TGTGCCAGCAGCAAGGACAGGGCCAGCTCCTACAATGAGCAGTTCTTC. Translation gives CASSKDRASSYNEQFF.

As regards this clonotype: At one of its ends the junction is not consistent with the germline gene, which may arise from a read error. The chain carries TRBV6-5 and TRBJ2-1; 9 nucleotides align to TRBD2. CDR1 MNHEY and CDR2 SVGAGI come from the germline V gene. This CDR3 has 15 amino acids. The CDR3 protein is CASRVSGTSPNEQLF. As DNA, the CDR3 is TGTGCCAGCCGGGTATCCGGGACTAGCCCCAATGAGCAGCTCTTC.

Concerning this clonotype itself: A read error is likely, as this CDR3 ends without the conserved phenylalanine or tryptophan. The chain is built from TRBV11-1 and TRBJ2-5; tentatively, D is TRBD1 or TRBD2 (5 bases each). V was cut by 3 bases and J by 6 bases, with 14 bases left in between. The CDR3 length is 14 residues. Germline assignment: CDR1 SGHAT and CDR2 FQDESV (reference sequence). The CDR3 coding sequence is TGTGCCAGCAGCTTCCGCGACGGGGCGCAGACCCAGTACTAT. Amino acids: CASSFRDGAQTQYY.

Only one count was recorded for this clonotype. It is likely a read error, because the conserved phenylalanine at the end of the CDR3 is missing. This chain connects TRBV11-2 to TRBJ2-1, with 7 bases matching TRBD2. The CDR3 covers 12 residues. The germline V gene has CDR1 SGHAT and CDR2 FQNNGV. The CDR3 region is CAGRGVYNEQFV. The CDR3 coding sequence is TGTGCCGGGAGGGGAGTATACAACGAGCAGTTCGTC.

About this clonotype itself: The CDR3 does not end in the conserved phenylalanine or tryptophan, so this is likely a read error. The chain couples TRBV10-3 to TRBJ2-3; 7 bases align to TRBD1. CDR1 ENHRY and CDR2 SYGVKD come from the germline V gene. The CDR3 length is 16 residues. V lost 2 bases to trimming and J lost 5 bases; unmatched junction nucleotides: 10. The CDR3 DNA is TGTGCCATCAGTGAGCCGAAGGGGGCCGTCAGAGATACGCAGTATATT. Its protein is CAISEPKGAVRDTQYI.

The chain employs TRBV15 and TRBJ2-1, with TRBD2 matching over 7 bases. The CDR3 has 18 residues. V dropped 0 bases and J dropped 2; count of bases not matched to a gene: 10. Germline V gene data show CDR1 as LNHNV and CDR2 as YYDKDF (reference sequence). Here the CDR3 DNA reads TGTGCCACCAGCAGAGAGCTAGCGGAAGGTGGGCCCTACAATGAGCAGTTCTTC. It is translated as CATSRELAEGGPYNEQFF.

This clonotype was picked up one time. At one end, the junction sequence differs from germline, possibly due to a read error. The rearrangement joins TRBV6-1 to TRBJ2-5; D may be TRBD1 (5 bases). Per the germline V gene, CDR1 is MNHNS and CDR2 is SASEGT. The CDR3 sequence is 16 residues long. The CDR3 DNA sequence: TGTGCCACCAGTTACCTCGATGGCAGGGTATCGGAGACCCACTACTTC. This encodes CATSYLDGRVSETHYF.

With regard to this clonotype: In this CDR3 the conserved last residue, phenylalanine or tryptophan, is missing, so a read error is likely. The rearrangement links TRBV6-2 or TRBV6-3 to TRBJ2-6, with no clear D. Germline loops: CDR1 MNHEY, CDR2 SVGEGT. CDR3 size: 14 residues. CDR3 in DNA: TGTGCCAGTAGTTACACCTCTGGGCCCAACGTCCTGACTCTC. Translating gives CASSYTSGPNVLTL.

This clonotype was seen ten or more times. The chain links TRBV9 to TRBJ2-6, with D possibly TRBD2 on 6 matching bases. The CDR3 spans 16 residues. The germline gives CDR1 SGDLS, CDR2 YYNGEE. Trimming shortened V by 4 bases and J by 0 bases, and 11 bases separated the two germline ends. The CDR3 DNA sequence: TGTGCCAGCAGCTCAAGGGACTTCTCTGGGGCCAACGTCCTGACTTTC. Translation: CASSSRDFSGANVLTF.

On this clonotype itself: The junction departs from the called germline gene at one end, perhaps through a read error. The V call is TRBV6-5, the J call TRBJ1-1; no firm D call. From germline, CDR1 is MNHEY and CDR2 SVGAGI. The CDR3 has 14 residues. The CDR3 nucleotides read TGTGCCAGCCGGCCTGTAGAGCGCGGAACTGAAGTTTTCTTT. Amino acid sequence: CASRPVERGTEVFF.

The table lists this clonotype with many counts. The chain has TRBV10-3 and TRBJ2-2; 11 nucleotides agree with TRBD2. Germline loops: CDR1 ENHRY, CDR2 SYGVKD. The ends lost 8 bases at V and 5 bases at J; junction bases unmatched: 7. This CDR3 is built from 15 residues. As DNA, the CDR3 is TGTGCCATCGGGACTAGCGGAACCCCAACCGGGGAGCTGTTTTTT. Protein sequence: CAIGTSGTPTGELFF.

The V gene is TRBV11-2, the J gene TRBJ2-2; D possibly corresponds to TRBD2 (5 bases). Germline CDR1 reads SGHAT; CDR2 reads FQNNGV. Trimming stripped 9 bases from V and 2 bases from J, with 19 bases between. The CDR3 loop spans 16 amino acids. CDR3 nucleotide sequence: TGTGCCAGTAGCGCCCCGGCACGAACAAACACCGGGGAGCTGTTTTTT. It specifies CASSAPARTNTGELFF.

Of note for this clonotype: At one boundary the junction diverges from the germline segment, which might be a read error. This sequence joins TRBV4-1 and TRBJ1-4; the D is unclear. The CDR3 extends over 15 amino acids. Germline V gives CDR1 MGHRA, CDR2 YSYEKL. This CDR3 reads CASSQIFGRHEKLFF. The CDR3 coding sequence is TGCGCCAGCAGCCAGATCTTCGGGAGGCACGAAAAACTCTTTTTT.

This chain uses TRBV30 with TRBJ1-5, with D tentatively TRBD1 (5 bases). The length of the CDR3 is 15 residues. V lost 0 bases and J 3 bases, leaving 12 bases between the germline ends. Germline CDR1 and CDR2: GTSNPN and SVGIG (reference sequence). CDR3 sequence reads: CAWSVKGRPNQPQHF. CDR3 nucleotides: TGTGCCTGGAGTGTAAAGGGACGGCCCAATCAGCCCCAGCATTTT. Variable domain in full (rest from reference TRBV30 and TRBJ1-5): SQTIHQWPATLVQPVGSPLSLECTVEGTSNPNLYWYRQAAGRGLQLLFYSVGIGQISSEVPQNLSASRPQDRQFILSSKKLLLSDSGFYLCAWSVKGRPNQPQHFGDGTRLSIL.

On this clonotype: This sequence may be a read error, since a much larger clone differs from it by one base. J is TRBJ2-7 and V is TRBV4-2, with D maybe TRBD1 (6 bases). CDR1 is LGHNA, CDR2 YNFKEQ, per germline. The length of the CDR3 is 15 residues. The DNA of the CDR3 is TGTACCGGCAGACCCGGGCTGGCAGGGGACTACGAGCAGTACTTC. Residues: CTGRPGLAGDYEQYF.

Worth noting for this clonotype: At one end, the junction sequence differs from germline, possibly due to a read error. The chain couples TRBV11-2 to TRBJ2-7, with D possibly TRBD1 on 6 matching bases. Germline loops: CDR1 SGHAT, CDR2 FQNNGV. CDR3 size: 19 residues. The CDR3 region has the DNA TGTACCAGCAGTACGACACAGGGTGGACATGTCCATGGACTCTACGAGCAGTACTTC. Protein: CTSSTTQGGHVHGLYEQYF.

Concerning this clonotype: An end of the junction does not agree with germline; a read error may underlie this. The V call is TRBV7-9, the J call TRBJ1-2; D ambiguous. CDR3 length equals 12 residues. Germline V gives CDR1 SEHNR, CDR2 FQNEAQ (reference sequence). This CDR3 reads CASSLERNGYIF. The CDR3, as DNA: TGTGCCAGCAGCTTAGAACGGAATGGCTACATCTTC.

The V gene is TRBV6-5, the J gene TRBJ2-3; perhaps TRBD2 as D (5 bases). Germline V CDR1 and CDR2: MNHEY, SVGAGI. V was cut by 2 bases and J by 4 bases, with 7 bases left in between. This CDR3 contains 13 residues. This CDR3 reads CASSYRESDTQYF. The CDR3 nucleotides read TGTGCCAGCAGTTACAGGGAGTCAGATACGCAGTATTTT.

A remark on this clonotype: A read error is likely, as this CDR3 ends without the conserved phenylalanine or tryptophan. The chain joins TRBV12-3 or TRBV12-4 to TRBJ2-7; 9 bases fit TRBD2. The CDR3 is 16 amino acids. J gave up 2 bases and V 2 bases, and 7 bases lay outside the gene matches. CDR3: CASSLLAGGPTYEQYL. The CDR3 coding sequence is TGTGCCAGCAGTTTATTGGCGGGAGGGCCTACCTACGAGCAGTACTTA.

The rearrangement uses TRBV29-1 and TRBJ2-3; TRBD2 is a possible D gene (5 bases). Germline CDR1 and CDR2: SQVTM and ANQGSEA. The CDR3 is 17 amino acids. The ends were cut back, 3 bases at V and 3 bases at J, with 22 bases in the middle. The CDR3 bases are TGCAGCGTTGATTTGTCCAGTGGGAGTTTAGGGACAGATACGCAGTATTTT. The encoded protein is CSVDLSSGSLGTDTQYF.

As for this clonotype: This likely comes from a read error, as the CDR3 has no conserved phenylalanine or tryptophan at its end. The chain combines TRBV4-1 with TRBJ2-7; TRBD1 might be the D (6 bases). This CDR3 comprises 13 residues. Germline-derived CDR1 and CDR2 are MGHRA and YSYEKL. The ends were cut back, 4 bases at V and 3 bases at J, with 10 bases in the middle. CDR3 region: CASSRDNNYEQYL. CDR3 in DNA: TGCGCCAGCAGCCGGGACAACAACTACGAGCAGTACTTA.